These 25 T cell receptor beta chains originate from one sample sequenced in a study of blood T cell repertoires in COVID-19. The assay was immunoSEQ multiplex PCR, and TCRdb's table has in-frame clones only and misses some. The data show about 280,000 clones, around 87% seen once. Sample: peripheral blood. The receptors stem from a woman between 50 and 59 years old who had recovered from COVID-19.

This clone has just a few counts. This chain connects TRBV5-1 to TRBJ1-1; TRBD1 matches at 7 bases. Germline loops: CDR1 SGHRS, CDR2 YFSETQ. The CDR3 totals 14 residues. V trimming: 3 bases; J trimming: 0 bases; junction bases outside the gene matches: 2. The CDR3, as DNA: TGCGCCAGCAGCTACAGGGGAATGAACACTGAAGCTTTCTTT. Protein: CASSYRGMNTEAFF.

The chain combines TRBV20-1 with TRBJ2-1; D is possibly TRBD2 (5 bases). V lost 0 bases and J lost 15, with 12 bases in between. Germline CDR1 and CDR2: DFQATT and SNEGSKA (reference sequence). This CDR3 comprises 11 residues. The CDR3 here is CSARDNLARFF. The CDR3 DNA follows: TGCAGTGCTAGAGATAACCTAGCACGGTTCTTC.

CDR3 coding DNA: TGTGCCAGCAGACCCCAGGTGAACACTGAAGCTTTCTTT. It translates to CASRPQVNTEAFF. The chain uses TRBV6-5 and TRBJ1-1; D not resolved. The germline CDR1 and CDR2 sequences are MNHEY and SVGAGI. The CDR3 is 13 residues long. Trimming left V 6 bases short and J 0 bases short, with 8 bases between.

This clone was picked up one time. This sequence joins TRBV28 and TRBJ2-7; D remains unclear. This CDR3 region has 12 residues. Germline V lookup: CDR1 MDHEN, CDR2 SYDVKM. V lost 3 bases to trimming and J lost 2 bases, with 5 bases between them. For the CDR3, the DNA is TGTGCCAGCAGTTTGTATACCTACGAGCAGTACTTC. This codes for CASSLYTYEQYF.

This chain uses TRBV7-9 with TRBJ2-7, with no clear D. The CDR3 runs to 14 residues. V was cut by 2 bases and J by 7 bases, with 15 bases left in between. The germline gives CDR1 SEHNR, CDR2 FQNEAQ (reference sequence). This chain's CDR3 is CASSLSYGALEQYF. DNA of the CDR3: TGTGCCAGCAGCTTATCTTACGGAGCCTTAGAGCAGTACTTC.

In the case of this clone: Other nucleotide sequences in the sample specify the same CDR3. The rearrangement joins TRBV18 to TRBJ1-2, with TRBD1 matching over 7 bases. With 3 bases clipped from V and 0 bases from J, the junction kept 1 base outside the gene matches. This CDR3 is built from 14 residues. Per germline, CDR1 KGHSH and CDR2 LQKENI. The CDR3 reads CASSPTGANYGYTF. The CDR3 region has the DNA TGTGCCAGCTCACCCACAGGGGCTAACTATGGCTACACCTTC.

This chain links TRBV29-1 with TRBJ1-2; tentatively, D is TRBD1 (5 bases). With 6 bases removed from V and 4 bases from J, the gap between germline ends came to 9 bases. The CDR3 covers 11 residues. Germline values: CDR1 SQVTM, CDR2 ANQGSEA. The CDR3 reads CSVGVGYGYTF. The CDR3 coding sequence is TGCAGCGTAGGGGTAGGCTATGGCTACACCTTC.

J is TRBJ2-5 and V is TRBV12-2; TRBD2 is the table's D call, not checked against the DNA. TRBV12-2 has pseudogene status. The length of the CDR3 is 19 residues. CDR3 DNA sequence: TGTGCAAGTCGCTTCCTCCCCCCGACTAGCGGGAACGTAGGAGAGACCCAGTACTTC. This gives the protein CASRFLPPTSGNVGETQYF.

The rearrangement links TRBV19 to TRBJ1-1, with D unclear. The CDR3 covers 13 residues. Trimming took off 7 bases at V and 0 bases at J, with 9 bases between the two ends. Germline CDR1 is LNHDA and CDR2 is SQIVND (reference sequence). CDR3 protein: CASTQILNTEAFF. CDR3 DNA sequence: TGTGCCAGTACCCAGATACTGAACACTGAAGCTTTCTTT.

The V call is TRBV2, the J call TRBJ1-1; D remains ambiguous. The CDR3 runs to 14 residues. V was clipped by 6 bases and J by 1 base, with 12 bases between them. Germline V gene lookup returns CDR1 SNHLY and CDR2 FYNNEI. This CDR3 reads CASRILIRNTEAFF. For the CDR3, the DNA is TGTGCCAGCAGGATCTTAATTAGGAACACTGAAGCTTTCTTT.

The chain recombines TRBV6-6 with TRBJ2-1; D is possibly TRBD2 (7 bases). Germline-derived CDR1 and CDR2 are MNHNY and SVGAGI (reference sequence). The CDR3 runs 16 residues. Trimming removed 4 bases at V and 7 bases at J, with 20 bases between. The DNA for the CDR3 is TGTGCCAGCAGTTCGGTCGTAAGGGGGGGCGCGAATGAGCAGTTCTTC. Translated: CASSSVVRGGANEQFF.

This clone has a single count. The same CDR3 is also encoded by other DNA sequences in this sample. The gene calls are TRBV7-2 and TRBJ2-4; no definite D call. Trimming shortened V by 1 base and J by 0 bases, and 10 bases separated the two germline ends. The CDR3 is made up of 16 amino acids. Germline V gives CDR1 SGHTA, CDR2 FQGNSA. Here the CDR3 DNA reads TGTGCCAGCAGCTTAGGAGGCTCTCTAGCCAAAAACATTCAGTACTTC. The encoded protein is CASSLGGSLAKNIQYF.

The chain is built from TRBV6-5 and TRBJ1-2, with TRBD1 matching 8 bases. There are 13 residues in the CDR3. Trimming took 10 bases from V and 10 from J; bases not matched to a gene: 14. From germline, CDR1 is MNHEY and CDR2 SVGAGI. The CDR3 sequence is CATRIPMTGDYTF. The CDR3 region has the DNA TGTGCCACCAGAATTCCGATGACAGGGGACTACACCTTC.

As DNA, the CDR3 is TGTGCCAGTCAGTCAGCGGGAGAATGGGAGCAGTTCTTC. Encoded protein: CASQSAGEWEQFF. The V and J genes are TRBV6-5 and TRBJ2-1; TRBD2 matches 8 bases. The CDR3 loop spans 13 amino acids. V shed 9 bases, J shed 10 bases, and the junction held 11 bases outside the gene matches. The germline CDR1 and CDR2 sequences are MNHEY and SVGAGI.

Here the CDR3 DNA reads TGTGCCGGGACGTCGGGAGGGAGAGAGACCCAGTACTTC. Its translation is CAGTSGGRETQYF. The chain combines TRBV5-4 with TRBJ2-5, with 8 bases fitting TRBD2. The CDR3 spans 13 residues. From germline, CDR1 is SGHNT and CDR2 YYREEE (reference sequence). The junction had 9 bases not matched to a gene; V was cut back by 10 bases and J by 4 bases.

The CDR3 nucleotides are TGTGCCAGCAGCGTACGATCGGGGGGCGGCGGGGAGCTGTTTTTT. This gives the protein CASSVRSGGGGELFF. This chain joins TRBV9 and TRBJ2-2, with a possible D match to TRBD2 (7 bases). The CDR3 extends over 15 amino acids. V was trimmed by 1 base and J by 7 bases, leaving 14 bases between them. Germline V gives CDR1 SGDLS, CDR2 YYNGEE.

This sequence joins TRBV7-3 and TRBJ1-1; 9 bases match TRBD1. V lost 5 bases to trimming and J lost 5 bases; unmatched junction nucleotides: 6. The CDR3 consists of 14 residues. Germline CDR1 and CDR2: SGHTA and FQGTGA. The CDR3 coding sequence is TGTGCCAGCAGCGCCCGACAGGGGGGAACTGAAGCTTTCTTT. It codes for CASSARQGGTEAFF.

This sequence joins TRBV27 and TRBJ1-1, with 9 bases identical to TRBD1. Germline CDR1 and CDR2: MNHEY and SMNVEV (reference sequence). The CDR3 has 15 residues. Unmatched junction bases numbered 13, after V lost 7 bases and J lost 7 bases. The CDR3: CASKIRTGASIEAFF. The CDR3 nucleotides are TGTGCCAGCAAGATTCGGACAGGGGCCAGTATTGAAGCTTTCTTT.

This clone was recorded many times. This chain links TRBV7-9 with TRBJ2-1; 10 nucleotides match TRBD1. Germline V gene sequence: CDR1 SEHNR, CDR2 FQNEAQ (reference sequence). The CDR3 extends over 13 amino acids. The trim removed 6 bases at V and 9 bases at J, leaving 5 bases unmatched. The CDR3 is CASRLTGGGEQFF. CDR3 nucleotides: TGTGCCAGCAGGTTGACAGGGGGCGGTGAGCAGTTCTTC.

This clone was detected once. The CDR3 DNA reads TGTGCCAGCAGTGAATTTGACTTAGCGGTGCGCGAGACCCAGTACTTC. Its protein product is CASSEFDLAVRETQYF. The J gene is TRBJ2-5, the V gene TRBV6-1; a possible D gene is TRBD2 (6 bases). This CDR3 has 16 residues. V lost 2 bases, J lost 5 bases, and 18 bases lay in between. Germline CDR1 reads MNHNS; CDR2 reads SASEGT.

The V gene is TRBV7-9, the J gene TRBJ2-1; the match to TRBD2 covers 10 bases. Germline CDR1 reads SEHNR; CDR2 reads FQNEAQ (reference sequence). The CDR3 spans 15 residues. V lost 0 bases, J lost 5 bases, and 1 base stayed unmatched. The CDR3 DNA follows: TGTGCCAGCAGCTTAGCAACTAGCGGGAACAATGAGCAGTTCTTC. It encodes CASSLATSGNNEQFF.

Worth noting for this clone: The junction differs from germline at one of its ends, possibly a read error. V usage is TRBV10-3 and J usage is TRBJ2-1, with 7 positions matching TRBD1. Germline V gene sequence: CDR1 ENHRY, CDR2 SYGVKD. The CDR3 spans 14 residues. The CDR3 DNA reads TGTGCCATCGGTGAGAGACAGGGTGACGATGAGCAGTTCTTC. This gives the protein CAIGERQGDDEQFF.

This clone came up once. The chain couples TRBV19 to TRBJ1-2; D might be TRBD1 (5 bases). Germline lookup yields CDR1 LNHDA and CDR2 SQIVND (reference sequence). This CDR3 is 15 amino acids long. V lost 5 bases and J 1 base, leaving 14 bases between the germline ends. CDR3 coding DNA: TGTGCCAGTAGTCCTCCAGGGTGGGGTAACTATGGCTACACCTTC. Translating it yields CASSPPGWGNYGYTF.

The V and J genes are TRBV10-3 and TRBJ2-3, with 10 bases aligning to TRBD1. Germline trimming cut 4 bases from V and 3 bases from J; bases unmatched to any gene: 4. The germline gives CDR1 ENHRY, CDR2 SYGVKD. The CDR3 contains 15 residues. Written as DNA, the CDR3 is TGTGCCATCAGTGGACAGGGGGCGCGGACAGATACGCAGTATTTT. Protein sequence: CAISGQGARTDTQYF.

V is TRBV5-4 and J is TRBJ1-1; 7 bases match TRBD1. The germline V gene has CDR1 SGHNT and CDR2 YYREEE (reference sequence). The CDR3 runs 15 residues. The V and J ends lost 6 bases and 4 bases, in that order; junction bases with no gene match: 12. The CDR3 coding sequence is TGTGCCAGCAACCCTCACGGACAGGAGAGCACTGAAGCTTTCTTT. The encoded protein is CASNPHGQESTEAFF.